The 3 T cell receptor beta chains listed next were all sequenced from one sample in a study of early T cells in non-severe SARS-CoV-2 infection. TCRdb redid the calling of the 5' RACE reads with MiXCR, one entry per CDR3 protein. Found here are over 30,000 distinct CDR3 sequences, about 3.9% of them singletons; the top ten hold 5.9%. The material sequenced was whole blood. The receptor source for this set is an adult who was a healthcare worker with PCR-confirmed SARS-CoV-2 infection or an uninfected control (not recorded which).

This clonotype was counted many times. The chain carries TRBV12-3 or TRBV12-4 and TRBJ2-7, with TRBD2 matching 10 bases. This CDR3 has 15 amino acids. Losses at the gene ends were 6 bases for V and 4 bases for J; bases not matched to a gene: 9. The CDR3 sequence: CASRRAGGQYYEQYF. The CDR3 DNA reads TGTGCCAGCAGGCGAGCGGGGGGGCAATATTACGAGCAGTACTTC.

This clonotype was picked up many times. The chain links TRBV29-1 to TRBJ2-1, with D tentatively TRBD1 (5 bases). V was shortened by 5 bases and J by 6 bases, with 23 bases between the two germline ends. This CDR3 contains 16 residues. CDR1 is SQVTM and CDR2 is ANQGSEA in the germline V gene. CDR3 loop: CSVLSPVNRGVNEQFF. The CDR3 region has the DNA TGCAGCGTTCTCTCCCCGGTTAATAGGGGTGTCAATGAGCAGTTCTTC.

This clonotype has just a few counts. The chain uses TRBV19 and TRBJ2-1; the match to TRBD2 covers 8 bases. Germline V gives CDR1 LNHDA, CDR2 SQIVND (reference sequence). V trimming: 6 bases; J trimming: 12 bases; junction bases outside the gene matches: 16. This CDR3 has 15 residues. CDR3 sequence: CASSQGASGPSGQFF. Here the CDR3 DNA reads TGTGCCAGTAGCCAAGGGGCTAGCGGGCCCTCGGGGCAGTTCTTC.